A single sample is the source of the 25 T cell receptor beta chains below, sequenced in a study of shared clonotypes between healthy human individuals. Here immunoSEQ multiplex PCR was the method, and the copy in TCRdb shows in-frame clones only, minus some. The sample holds over a million clones, around 78% seen once. Sample: memory CD4+ T cells from PBMCs. Described subset: CD45RA-negative fraction. Source of these receptors: a young man in good health. Some clones in this sample may be carry-over from other donors' samples.

This rearrangement joins TRBV5-8 to TRBJ1-4; no definite D call. This CDR3 is 14 amino acids long. CDR1 and CDR2 (germline): SGHTS, YDEGEE. Trimming cost V 6 bases and J 0 bases, with 9 bases left between them. The CDR3 sequence is CASNEGTTNEKLFF. The CDR3, as DNA: TGTGCCAGCAACGAGGGTACAACTAATGAAAAACTGTTTTTT.

The chain joins TRBV30 to TRBJ2-5, with a weak D call TRBD1 (5 bases). Between the trimmed V and J ends, which lost 0 bases and 5 bases, there was a span of 10 bases. In germline, CDR1 is GTSNPN, CDR2 SVGIG (reference sequence). CDR3 length: 13 residues. The CDR3 is CAWSVRGSETQYF. CDR3 sequence (DNA): TGTGCCTGGAGTGTAAGGGGTAGCGAGACCCAGTACTTC.

The V call is TRBV28, the J call TRBJ2-2; a possible D gene is TRBD2 (6 bases). V dropped 6 bases and J dropped 0 bases, with 17 bases sitting between them. Germline-derived CDR1 and CDR2 are MDHEN and SYDVKM. The CDR3 runs to 17 residues. The CDR3 reads CASSYTLGGPNTGELFF. CDR3 nucleotide sequence: TGTGCCAGCAGCTACACTCTCGGAGGGCCGAACACCGGGGAGCTGTTTTTT.

This chain joins TRBV5-1 and TRBJ2-5; D is perhaps TRBD1 (6 bases). Germline V gene lookup returns CDR1 SGHRS and CDR2 YFSETQ. V lost 4 bases and J 6 bases, leaving 16 bases between the germline ends. This CDR3 contains 14 residues. The DNA for the CDR3 is TGCGCCAGCAGCCCGCCGCAGGGGTCAAAGACCCAGTACTTC. Protein: CASSPPQGSKTQYF.

CDR3 DNA sequence: TGTGCCAGCAGCCCGGGGGGGGGCGTCGTACAAGAGACCCAGTACTTC. As protein: CASSPGGGVVQETQYF. The chain uses TRBV5-4 and TRBJ2-5; 8 bases map to TRBD2. V was clipped by 4 bases and J by 2 bases; unmatched bases: 10. This CDR3 has 16 amino acids. Germline values: CDR1 SGHNT, CDR2 YYREEE (reference sequence).

This clone was observed a few times. This chain connects TRBV5-1 to TRBJ2-3; no definite D call. V shed 0 bases and J shed 4 bases, with 9 bases lying between them. Germline CDR1 and CDR2: SGHRS and YFSETQ. The CDR3 contains 14 residues. The CDR3 loop is CASSLEGWADTQYF. CDR3 bases: TGCGCCAGCAGCTTGGAGGGTTGGGCAGATACGCAGTATTTT.

This chain uses TRBV19 with TRBJ2-7; D possibly corresponds to TRBD2 (5 bases). V was pared by 5 bases and J by 3 bases, with 11 bases between. Germline V gives CDR1 LNHDA, CDR2 SQIVND (reference sequence). The CDR3 contains 13 residues. The CDR3 DNA is TGTGCCAGTAGTCCCGGGGAGTACTACGAGCAGTACTTC. Amino acids: CASSPGEYYEQYF.

The chain has TRBV5-1 and TRBJ2-4; D is perhaps TRBD1 (6 bases). Trimming shortened V by 3 bases and J by 5 bases, and 18 bases separated the two germline ends. Germline assignment: CDR1 SGHRS and CDR2 YFSETQ. The CDR3 extends over 16 amino acids. The CDR3 coding sequence is TGCGCCAGCAGCTCGTCCGGACAGTCGGTCCAAAACATTCAGTACTTC. Amino acids: CASSSSGQSVQNIQYF.

This clone was observed a handful of times. The J gene is TRBJ2-1, the V gene TRBV6-6; 10 positions match TRBD1. V shed 5 bases and J 5 bases; nucleotides not matched to a gene: 6. This CDR3 contains 15 residues. Germline V gene lookup returns CDR1 MNHNY and CDR2 SVGAGI (reference sequence). The CDR3 region has the DNA TGTGCCAGCAGTCCAGGACAGGGGGGGAACAATGAGCAGTTCTTC. Translated, it gives CASSPGQGGNNEQFF.

The rearrangement links TRBV18 to TRBJ2-5, with D possibly TRBD2 on 5 matching bases. Germline CDR1 and CDR2: KGHSH and LQKENI. Between the trimmed V and J ends, which lost 3 bases and 2 bases, there was a span of 16 bases. The CDR3 runs 16 residues. CDR3 in amino acids: CASSPIPGREQETQYF. In nucleotides, the CDR3 is TGTGCCAGCTCACCCATACCCGGACGGGAACAAGAGACCCAGTACTTC.

The chain carries TRBV9 and TRBJ1-3; the D gene is possibly TRBD1 (6 bases). The germline CDR1 and CDR2 sequences are SGDLS and YYNGEE. Deletions cut 1 base from V and 0 bases from J, with 20 bases between. The CDR3 totals 19 residues. CDR3 DNA sequence: TGTGCCAGCAGCGTAAGGGGGGAGCGGGTCCCCATCTCTGGAAACACCATATATTTT. Translation gives CASSVRGERVPISGNTIYF.

The chain has TRBV6-6 and TRBJ1-2; D unresolved. CDR1 is MNHNY, CDR2 SVGAGI, per germline (reference sequence). V lost 0 bases and J 7 bases, leaving 15 bases between the germline ends. The CDR3 spans 15 residues. The CDR3 DNA reads as TGTGCCAGCAGTTACTCGGCCCGCTTCGGAGGTGGCTACACCTTC. Residues: CASSYSARFGGGYTF.

The chain links TRBV6-5 to TRBJ2-1, with 9 bases fitting TRBD2. Looked up from germline, CDR1 is MNHEY and CDR2 is SVGAGI. The CDR3 has 15 amino acids. Trimming cost V 4 bases and J 6 bases; bases outside gene matches: 7. The CDR3 protein is CASSFLAGDSNEQFF. The CDR3 bases are TGTGCCAGCAGTTTCTTAGCGGGAGACAGCAATGAGCAGTTCTTC.

The V and J genes are TRBV27 and TRBJ2-7; 8 bases fit TRBD1. The CDR3 is 15 amino acids. Germline lookup yields CDR1 MNHEY and CDR2 SMNVEV (reference sequence). The ends lost 5 bases at V and 3 bases at J; junction bases unmatched: 9. CDR3: CASSQRRGQGYEQYF. The CDR3 region has the DNA TGTGCCAGCAGTCAACGTCGAGGACAGGGCTACGAGCAGTACTTC.

The chain carries TRBV7-2 and TRBJ2-2, with TRBD2 matching over 16 bases. V shed 5 bases and J 7 bases; nucleotides not matched to a gene: 7. This CDR3 contains 17 residues. Germline lookup yields CDR1 SGHTA and CDR2 FQGNSA. This chain's CDR3 is CASSKGTSGRANGELFF. CDR3 nucleotide sequence: TGTGCCAGCAGCAAAGGGACTAGCGGGAGGGCGAACGGGGAGCTGTTTTTT.

The rearrangement links TRBV5-1 to TRBJ2-1; 8 bases line up with TRBD2. The CDR3 spans 16 residues. From germline, CDR1 is SGHRS and CDR2 YFSETQ. J gave up 3 bases and V 0 bases, and 5 bases lay outside the gene matches. CDR3 loop: CASSLASGGNYNEQFF. The CDR3 DNA sequence: TGCGCCAGCAGCTTGGCTTCGGGAGGGAACTACAATGAGCAGTTCTTC. Together with reference TRBV5-1 and TRBJ2-1, the CDR3 gives the full variable domain: KAGVTQTPRYLIKTRGQQVTLSCSPISGHRSVSWYQQTPGQGLQFLFEYFSETQRNKGNFPGRFSGRQFSNSRSEMNVSTLELGDSALYLCASSLASGGNYNEQFFGPGTRLTVL.

This sequence joins TRBV19 and TRBJ2-6, with D hard to call. The CDR3 is made up of 15 amino acids. Germline lookup yields CDR1 LNHDA and CDR2 SQIVND (reference sequence). Trimming took 5 bases from V and 0 from J, leaving 8 bases between them. The CDR3 DNA reads TGTGCCAGTAGTGACCGACACTCTGGGGCCAACGTCCTGACTTTC. Protein sequence: CASSDRHSGANVLTF.

This chain links TRBV5-1 with TRBJ2-7, with TRBD2 as a possible D gene (6 bases). CDR1 and CDR2 (germline): SGHRS, YFSETQ. The germline V and J ends were trimmed by 0 bases and 2 bases, with 12 bases remaining between them. The CDR3 consists of 15 residues. The CDR3 reads CASSLGGTATYEQYF. CDR3 sequence (DNA): TGCGCCAGCAGCTTGGGCGGGACTGCGACCTACGAGCAGTACTTC.

The V call is TRBV4-3, the J call TRBJ2-3; no reliable D call. The germline V gene encodes CDR1 LGHNA and CDR2 YSLEER. This CDR3 comprises 15 residues. Trimming pared 4 bases from V and 2 bases from J, leaving 13 bases between. In nucleotides, the CDR3 is TGCGCCAGCAGCCGGACCGCACAGTCCACAGATACGCAGTATTTT. This translates into CASSRTAQSTDTQYF.

This clone occurred many times. The V call is TRBV5-4, the J call TRBJ2-5; D possibly uses TRBD1 or TRBD2 (5 bases each). The germline V gene encodes CDR1 SGHNT and CDR2 YYREEE (reference sequence). The ends were cut back, 3 bases at V and 1 base at J, with 13 bases in the middle. The CDR3 loop spans 15 amino acids. The CDR3 sequence is CASSWGSVLQETQYF. CDR3 nucleotide sequence: TGTGCCAGCAGCTGGGGGAGCGTACTCCAAGAGACCCAGTACTTC. Using reference TRBV5-4 and TRBJ2-5 for the parts outside the CDR3, the full variable domain is ETGVTQSPTHLIKTRGQQVTLRCSSQSGHNTVSWYQQALGQGPQFIFQYYREEENGRGNFPPRFSGLQFPNYSSELNVNALELDDSALYLCASSWGSVLQETQYFGPGTRLLVL.

The chain has TRBV19 and TRBJ2-7, with 11 bases matching TRBD1. The CDR3 has 15 residues. In germline, CDR1 is LNHDA, CDR2 SQIVND (reference sequence). V gave up 4 bases and J gave up 4 bases; unmatched junction bases: 6. CDR3 amino acids: CASSTPGQGVYEQYF. The CDR3 nucleotides are TGTGCCAGTAGTACCCCGGGACAGGGGGTGTACGAGCAGTACTTC.

CDR3: CASSLESWDEQYF. DNA for the CDR3: TGTGCCAGCAGCTTGGAGAGTTGGGACGAGCAGTACTTC. The genes are TRBV5-4 and TRBJ2-7; D unresolved. The CDR3 loop spans 13 amino acids. V shed 0 bases and J shed 5 bases, with 9 bases lying between them. Germline assignment: CDR1 SGHNT and CDR2 YYREEE (reference sequence).

The chain is built from TRBV2 and TRBJ1-1; D remains ambiguous. Trimming stripped 6 bases from V and 3 bases from J, with 11 bases between. The CDR3 runs 13 residues. CDR1 SNHLY and CDR2 FYNNEI come from the germline V gene. For the CDR3, the DNA is TGTGCCAGCAGCATTTCCCGGGACACTGAAGCTTTCTTT. Translating it yields CASSISRDTEAFF.

The chain couples TRBV11-2 to TRBJ1-4; TRBD1 is a possible D gene (5 bases). Trimming took off 3 bases at V and 6 bases at J, with 20 bases between the two ends. This CDR3 is 17 amino acids long. Germline V CDR1 and CDR2: SGHAT, FQNNGV. In nucleotides, the CDR3 is TGTGCCAGCAGCTTCGGGCGCCCAGGACAAAATTATGAAAAACTGTTTTTT. Protein product: CASSFGRPGQNYEKLFF.

V is TRBV6-1 and J is TRBJ1-1, with D possibly matching TRBD1 (6 bases). The CDR3 totals 14 residues. Trimming pared 6 bases from V and 3 bases from J, leaving 14 bases between. In germline, CDR1 is MNHNS, CDR2 SASEGT. The CDR3 loop reads CASSQTGPDTEAFF. CDR3 DNA: TGTGCCAGCAGCCAGACAGGCCCAGACACTGAAGCTTTCTTT.